This TCR beta chain was identified during a study of identical twins listed by TCRdb under 2016. Describing the broader study: To test whether fetal clonotypes persist, the study used deep sequencing on TCR alpha and beta repertoires from monozygotic twins, unrelated adults of various ages, and cord blood. Replicate twin experiments were performed at different times using different library preparation protocols to rule out contamination.

The library was generated by 5' RACE. The instrument was an Illumina HiSeq 2000. Template switching introduced a universal primer binding site; the final cDNA contained a unique molecular identifier, enabling accurate counting of TCR cDNA molecules. First-strand cDNA for TCR alpha and beta chains was synthesized from specific primers in the conserved constant-segment region. Each cDNA library was double barcoded, with a SMART-Mk sample barcode plus Illumina barcodes, to control for contamination. TruSeq adapter sequences and Illumina sample barcodes were added in two successive PCR steps. TCR alpha and beta cDNA libraries were sequenced on the Illumina HiSeq platform with custom primers. In the paper's pipeline: Unique molecular identifiers were extracted from raw reads with MiGEC, and CDR3 positions were determined with MiXCR. For each individual, recombination models were inferred using an EM algorithm with the repgenHMM and IGoR tools. The tcR package in R was used for shared clonotype analysis, with sharing normalized by the product of cloneset sizes. To study raw recombination without the effects of thymic and clonal selection, out-of-frame nonproductive sequences were analyzed. Through fastp at Q25 and MiXCR, TCRdb rebuilt clones from the public reads, retaining in-frame beta chains. For every CDR3 protein sequence, its rows merge into one entry that carries the most common genes and DNA. The V and J calls and clone size are TCRdb's, not the authors'. For this sample there are some 1,600,000 distinct CDR3 sequences; about 32% appear just once. About 0.25% of the sample is taken by the ten largest.

In the case of this clonotype: No cognate antigen has been identified for it. Per-base qualities were not stored, and no clone one base away is much larger.

On the study overall, not on this receptor specifically: Out-of-frame TCR alpha sequences shared between twins showed an excess of low generation-probability sequences compared with coincidental sharing between unrelated individuals. Fewer insertions were carried by abundant cord blood beta clonotypes, a similar but weaker trend appeared in young adult naive repertoires, and no such trend appeared in memory repertoires. Zero-insertion analyses could be partly confounded by invariant T cells such as MAIT and iNKT, although diverse VJ usage argued against such confounding for most clonotypes. A weaker excess of twin sharing was found in beta out-of-frame sequences because the signal-to-noise ratio was lowered by fewer shared sequences. Out-of-frame TCR alpha sharing in monozygotic twins was systematically underestimated by recombination models, whereas sharing between unrelated individuals was in agreement with the recombination models. Because the same donors could not be followed over many years, the conclusions depended on cross-sectional statistical analysis.

All donors were healthy Caucasians. The CDR3 holds 15 amino acids from the cysteine to the phenylalanine. CDR3 DNA is the only sequence kept; it has 45 bases, read in frame from the first base. CDR1 SGHRS and CDR2 YFSETQ are derived from the germline V gene. V trim: 4 bases; J trim: 2 bases; unmatched bases: 7. In this chain, TRBV5-1 is recombined with TRBJ1-1; 8 bases in the middle match TRBD1. The source of this sequence is a newborn girl in good health. The sample consisted of cord blood. The CDR3 here reads CASSRGQAVNTEAFF. The DNA is as follows: TGCGCCAGCAGCAGGGGACAGGCTGTAAACACTGAAGCTTTCTTT.